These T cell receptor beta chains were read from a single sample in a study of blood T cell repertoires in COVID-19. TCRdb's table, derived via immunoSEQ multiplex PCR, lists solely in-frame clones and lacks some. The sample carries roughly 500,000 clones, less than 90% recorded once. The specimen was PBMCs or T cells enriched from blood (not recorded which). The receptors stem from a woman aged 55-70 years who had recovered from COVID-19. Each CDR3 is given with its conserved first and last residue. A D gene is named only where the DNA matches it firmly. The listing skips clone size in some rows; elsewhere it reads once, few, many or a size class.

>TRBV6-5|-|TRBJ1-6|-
TGTGCCATCGGCGCTGGACAGAACTATAATTCACCCCTCCACTTT
CAIGAGQNYNSPLHF
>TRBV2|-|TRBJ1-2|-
TGTGCCAGCAGAGTCGGGTCTGGCCGGACTTGGACCTTC
CASRVGSGRTWTF
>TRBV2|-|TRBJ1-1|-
TGTGCCAGCAGACAGGCGCTGAACACTGAAGCTTTCTTT
CASRQALNTEAFF
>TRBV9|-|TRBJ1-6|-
TGTGCCAGCAGCGTAGCTACGGCGCAGGAACGTAATTCACCCCTCCACTTT
CASSVATAQERNSPLHF
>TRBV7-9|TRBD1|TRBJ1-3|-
TGTGCCAGCAGCTTAGAGATAACAGGGGCTGGAAACACCATATATTTT
CASSLEITGAGNTIYF
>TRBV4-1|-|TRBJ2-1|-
TGCGCCAGCGCACGGGTCATGGGGCCGTCCTACAATGAGCAGTTCTTC
CASARVMGPSYNEQFF
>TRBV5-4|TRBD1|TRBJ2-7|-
TGTGCCAGCAGCTGGGACAGGGAGGGCGAGCAGTACTTC
CASSWDREGEQYF
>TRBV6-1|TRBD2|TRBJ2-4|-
TGTGCCAGCAGTGTGGAGCGGGGGGGCCGCGGAAACATTCAGTACTTC
CASSVERGGRGNIQYF
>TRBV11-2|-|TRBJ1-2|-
TGTGCCAGCAGCACCCCCCAGGACGGGGGAGGCTACACCTTC
CASSTPQDGGGYTF
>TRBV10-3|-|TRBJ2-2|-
TGTGCCATCAGTGACTGGGGGGGGACACTCACCGGGGAGCTGTTTTTT
CAISDWGGTLTGELFF
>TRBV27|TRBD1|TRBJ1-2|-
TGTGCCAGCAGTCCAGGGACAGGGGGGTACTATGGCTACACCTTC
CASSPGTGGYYGYTF
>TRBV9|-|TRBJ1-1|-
TGTGCCAGCAGCGCCATGAGTAACACTGAAGCTTTCTTT
CASSAMSNTEAFF
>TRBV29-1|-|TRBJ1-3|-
TGCAGCGTTGACACAGGGTTTGAAAACACCATATATTTT
CSVDTGFENTIYF
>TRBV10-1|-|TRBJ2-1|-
TGCGCCAGCAGTCACGGTGGTAATGAGCAGTTCTTC
CASSHGGNEQFF
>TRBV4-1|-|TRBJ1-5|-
TGCGCCAGCAGCCAAGATCCCCAGGGTGATCGCAATCAGCCCCAGCATTTT
CASSQDPQGDRNQPQHF
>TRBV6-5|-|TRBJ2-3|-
TGTGCCAGCAGGGGTCGTGGCCAGGCCACAGATACGCAGTATTTT
CASRGRGQATDTQYF
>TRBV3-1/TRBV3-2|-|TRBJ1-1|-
TGTGCCAGCAGCCGAGGCGTATCGAACACTGAAGCTTTCTTT
CASSRGVSNTEAFF
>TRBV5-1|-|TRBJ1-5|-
TGCGCCAGCAGCTTGGCTCCACAGGGCAGCAATCAGCCCCAGCATTTT
CASSLAPQGSNQPQHF
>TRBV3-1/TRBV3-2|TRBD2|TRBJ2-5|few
TGTGCCAGCAGTTCAGCAGCGGGAGGGGAGACCCAGTACTTC
CASSSAAGGETQYF
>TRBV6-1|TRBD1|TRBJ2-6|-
TGTGCCAGCAGTGGTGCCGGGACAGGCCGCCCCGGGGCCAACGTCCTGACTTTC
CASSGAGTGRPGANVLTF
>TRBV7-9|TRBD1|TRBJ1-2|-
TGTGCCAGCAGCTTAACGTCGGGACAGACTAACTATGGCTACACCTTC
CASSLTSGQTNYGYTF
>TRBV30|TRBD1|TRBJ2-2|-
TGTGCCTGGAGTAGGACAGGGAGGACCGGGGAGCTGTTTTTT
CAWSRTGRTGELFF
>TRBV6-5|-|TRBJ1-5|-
TGTGCCAGCAAGGGGGGGCTGGGGCAGCCCCAGCATTTT
CASKGGLGQPQHF
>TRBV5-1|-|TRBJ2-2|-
TGCGCCAGCAGCTTCCCAGCCGGGGAGCTGTTTTTT
CASSFPAGELFF
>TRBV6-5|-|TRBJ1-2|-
TGTGCCAGCAACCCGGCGGGTGGGGTGACTGGCTACACCTTC
CASNPAGGVTGYTF
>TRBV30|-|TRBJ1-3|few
TGTGCCTGGAGTTTCGGTGTAGGAAACACCATATATTTT
CAWSFGVGNTIYF
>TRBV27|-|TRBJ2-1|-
TGTGCCAGCAGCCCCTTCCTGAGGGGGGGATACAATGAGCAGTTCTTC
CASSPFLRGGYNEQFF
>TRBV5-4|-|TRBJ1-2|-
TGTGCCAGCAGCCTCGAGAATGTCGATGGCTACACCTTC
CASSLENVDGYTF
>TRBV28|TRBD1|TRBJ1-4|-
TGTGCCAGCAGTCTCCTGGACAGGGAGACTAATGAAAAACTGTTTTTT
CASSLLDRETNEKLFF
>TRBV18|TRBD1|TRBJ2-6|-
TGTGCCAGCTCACCGAGACAGGGGGTACCTGGGGCCAACGTCCTGACTTTC
CASSPRQGVPGANVLTF
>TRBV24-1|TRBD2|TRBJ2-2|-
TGTGCCACCAGTGACCCCCGACTAGCCCCCGGGGAGCTGTTTTTT
CATSDPRLAPGELFF
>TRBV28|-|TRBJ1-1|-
TGTGCCAGCTTTCAGGGCCCTGAAGCTTTCTTT
CASFQGPEAFF
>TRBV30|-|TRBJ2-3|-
TGTGCCTGGAGTGGGCAGGGCACAGATACGCAGTATTTT
CAWSGQGTDTQYF
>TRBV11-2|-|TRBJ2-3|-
TGTGCCAGCAGCTTGACTACCACAGATACGCAGTATTTT
CASSLTTTDTQYF
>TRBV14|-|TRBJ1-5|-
TGTGCCAGCAGCCGCCAGGGAAATCAGCCCCAGCATTTT
CASSRQGNQPQHF
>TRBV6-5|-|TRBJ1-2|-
TGTGCCAGCAGCCTTCACAATTATGGCTACACCTTC
CASSLHNYGYTF
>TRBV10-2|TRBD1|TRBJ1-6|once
TGCGCCAGCAGCGATGACAGGGGGAATTCACCCCTCCACTTT
CASSDDRGNSPLHF
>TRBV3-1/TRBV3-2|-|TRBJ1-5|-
TGTGCCAGCAGCCACGGGGTGACGAGCAATCAGCCCCAGCATTTT
CASSHGVTSNQPQHF
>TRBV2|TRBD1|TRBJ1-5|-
TGTGCCAGCAGCGGGGGACAGGGGGTAATTCAGCCCCAGCATTTT
CASSGGQGVIQPQHF
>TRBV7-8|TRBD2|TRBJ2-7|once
TGTGCCAGCAGCCCTGGCAGTGTAGCGGGGGTGGCCTACGAGCAGTACTTC
CASSPGSVAGVAYEQYF
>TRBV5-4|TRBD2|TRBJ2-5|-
TGTGCCAGCAGCTTACGTTTTGAGACGGGGGGGGAGACCCAGTACTTC
CASSLRFETGGETQYF
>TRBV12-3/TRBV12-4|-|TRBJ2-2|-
TGTGCCAGCAGTTTAGCGTCGACCGGGGAGCTGTTTTTT
CASSLASTGELFF
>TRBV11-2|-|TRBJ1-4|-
TGTGCCAGCAGCCAGGGAATAGGGAATGAAAAACTGTTTTTT
CASSQGIGNEKLFF
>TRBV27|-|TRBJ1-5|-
TGTGCCAGCAGTTTGGCAGGCGTCTATCAGCCCCAGCATTTT
CASSLAGVYQPQHF
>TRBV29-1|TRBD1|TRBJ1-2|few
TGCAGCGTCTGGGACTCCGGGACAGGGTCTGGCTACACCTTC
CSVWDSGTGSGYTF
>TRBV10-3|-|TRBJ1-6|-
TGTGCCATCACCGGGACTTCTGATTCACCCCTCCACTTT
CAITGTSDSPLHF
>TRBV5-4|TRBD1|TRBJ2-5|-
TGTGCCAGCAGCGGGGGGCAGGGGGCGTGGGAGACCCAGTACTTC
CASSGGQGAWETQYF
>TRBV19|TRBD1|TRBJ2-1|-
TGTGCCAGTAGTATGGAGGGACAGGGCAAGTTCTTC
CASSMEGQGKFF
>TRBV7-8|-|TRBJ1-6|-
TGTGCCAGCACCATACGGGGGAGGGGAGAGTCACCCCTCCACTTT
CASTIRGRGESPLHF
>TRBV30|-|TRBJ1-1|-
TGTGCCTGGAGTCCCGGGAACACTGAAGCTTTCTTT
CAWSPGNTEAFF
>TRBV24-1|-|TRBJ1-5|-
TGTGCCACCTCGAGCGGGGATAGCAATCAGCCCCAGCATTTT
CATSSGDSNQPQHF
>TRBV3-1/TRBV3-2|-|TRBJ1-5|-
TGTGCCAGCAGCCAGGGGGCAAACAGCAATCAGCCCCAGCATTTT
CASSQGANSNQPQHF
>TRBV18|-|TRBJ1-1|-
TGTGCCAGCTCACCTTTAATTTACACTGAAGCTTTCTTT
CASSPLIYTEAFF
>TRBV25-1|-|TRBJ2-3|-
TGTGCCAGCACTAGGGGGGGAACAGATACGCAGTATTTT
CASTRGGTDTQYF
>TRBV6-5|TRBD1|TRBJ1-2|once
TGTGCCAGCCGGGGGACAGGGGAGAACTATGGCTACACCTTC
CASRGTGENYGYTF
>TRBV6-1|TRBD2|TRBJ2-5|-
TGTGCCAGCAGTGATCGGGGGGGCCTGAGGGAGACCCAGTACTTC
CASSDRGGLRETQYF
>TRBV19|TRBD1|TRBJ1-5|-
TGTGCCAGTAGGGACAGGGGGCCCTCCCGTAATCAGCCCCAGCATTTT
CASRDRGPSRNQPQHF
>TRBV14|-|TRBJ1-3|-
TGTGCCAGCAGCATCGGTCCCGGAAACACCATATATTTT
CASSIGPGNTIYF